This entry concerns a single TCR beta chain. Which antigen it targets is not known. Base qualities were left out, and no much larger clone turns up one base away. This specimen belongs to a study of cytomegalovirus exposure and HLA in healthy donors (dated by TCRdb to 2016 to 2017). In terms of the full investigation: In an earlier analysis of 587 of the donors, less than 350 Gb of sequence data and 117 million unique TCR beta sequences from roughly 180 million T cells were reported. High-throughput TCR immunosequencing, statistical association of individual TCRs with disease status, and machine learning were combined to predict cytomegalovirus infection status. On average, roughly 240,000 unique TCR beta nucleotide sequences were sequenced per donor among several hundred genotyped donors of the cohort, with 15% to 20% of those sequences being non-productive. Class I and class II HLA loci were covered by the typing at four-digit resolution. Every repertoire in the discovery cohort had been generated on one and the same sequencing platform. Among the 398 genotyped donors, 75% to 90% belonged to the genetic ancestry cluster associated with self-reported Caucasian donors. In a later genetic analysis, genome-wide SNP genotypes for 398 of the 666 donors were used, and that subset was treated as a discovery cohort. About 280 gigabases of sequencing data and roughly 81 million unique TCR sequences made up an early release that covered several hundred HLA-typed donors. A later analysis re-examined previously published TCR beta repertoires from around 670 donors and added high-resolution HLA genotyping to investigate patterns of TCR occurrence. In an earlier analysis of several hundred of the donors, high-throughput TCR beta sequencing was used to judge whether each TCR beta V gene segment behaved as functional or pseudogenic. The study aimed to test whether signatures of past pathogen exposure could be identified by cataloging public T cell receptors. Donor age, sex, ethnicity and CMV serostatus were compiled alongside the repertoire data. Because of strong linkage in the cohort, five DR-DQ haplotypes were treated as single units for association and clustering. Typing coverage varied by locus: roughly 629-640 donors for A, B, C, DRB1 and DQB1; approximately 500 for DQA1; over 600 for DPA1; 450 to 480 for DPB1. Along with the roughly 670-subject first cohort, a separate validation cohort of over a hundred different subjects was used. Rather than drawing on any new phenotypic data, the later analysis identified candidate immune exposures from TCR beta sequences and the way those sequences occurred across donors. The study used immunosequencing to profile the T cell repertoires of hundreds of subjects and linked those repertoires to cytomegalovirus serostatus.

The cohort comprised some 700 healthy bone marrow donors. At the time of sampling, all cohort members were nominally healthy, though unrecorded immune exposures were likely present. The donor was CMV seropositive and was included in the group of 250 to 300 seropositive cohort members. A peripheral blood sample was provided by each donor, and peripheral blood mononuclear cells were used for TCR beta sequencing. The Qiagen DNeasy Blood Extraction Kit was used to extract genomic DNA from the blood cell samples. There are 12 amino acids in the CDR3, from cysteine to phenylalanine inclusive. The sequence is cut down to CDR3 DNA, 36 bases in frame from base 1. Reading the germline V gene gives CDR1 SQVTM and CDR2 ANQGSEA. Trimming takes 6 bases from V and 8 bases from J, and the germline ends sit 16 bases apart. Library preparation employed the immunoSEQ multiplex PCR assay. The multiplex PCR relied on a mix of 60 forward primers for TCR Vbeta segments and 13 reverse primers for TCR Jbeta segments. Amplification of the CDR3 region of rearranged TCR beta genes was performed with a multiplex PCR assay on genomic DNA. The amplified TCR beta libraries were sequenced on the Illumina HiSeq System as 87-base-pair reads. As for the authors' bioinformatics: In a later analysis, approximately 74 million unique TCR beta chains were counted across the roughly 610 repertoires, and some 10 million of these chains were shared by at least two donors. Raw reads were error-corrected and collapsed into unique sequences by a nearest-neighbor algorithm in which closely related sequences were merged to remove PCR and sequencing errors. CDR3 sequences were aligned to IMGT reference sequences to assign V, D and J gene segments. For a sequence to be retained, at least a six-nucleotide match to both a V gene segment and a J gene segment was required. Rearrangements were classified as productive when the CDR3 lacked stop codons and remained in frame with V and J, and all other rearrangements were classified as non-productive. CDR3 was defined according to IMGT convention as the region running from the second conserved V-encoded cysteine to the conserved J-encoded phenylalanine. The earlier analysis of approximately 500 of the donors excluded sequences that lacked an unambiguous match to a single V gene segment. In an earlier analysis of 587 of the donors, V segments were called functional above 56.7% productive rearrangements and were called segregating when the between-donor standard deviation exceeded 5%. To diagnose cytomegalovirus status from the catalog of TCR beta chain sequences, a statistical classification framework was built. In a later analysis, V and J genes were assigned by comparing TCR nucleotide sequences against IMGT/GENE-DB human TR gene sequences. Using the TCRdist pipeline, a later analysis assigned CDR3 sequences along with most-parsimonious VDJ recombination scenarios. In a later analysis, each TCR beta chain was defined by its CDR3 amino acid sequence together with its V-gene family, and reads lacking a unique V-gene family were excluded. In a later analysis, 450 to 600 highly shared, low-generation-probability nucleotide sequences were removed to address suspected cross-contamination and a sequencing artifact. In a later analysis, a clonal expansion index was calculated for each public chain from normalized within-repertoire ranks of inferred template counts. In a later analysis, generation probabilities were computed using a VDJ recombination model fitted to out-of-frame rearrangements, and the results were checked against IGoR. In a later analysis, hypergeometric tests were used to score TCR-TCR, TCR-HLA and TCR-CMV co-occurrence, with a repertoire-size bias correction applied to TCR pairs. False discovery rates were estimated in a later analysis by permuting HLA or CMV assignments 20 times. In a later analysis, co-occurring TCRs were grouped with DBSCAN, and TCRdist sequence similarity was added when clustering was performed within HLA-allele-positive subsets. Repertoires with fewer than 30,000 or more than 120,000 public chains were left out of co-occurrence clustering, as were a handful of repertoires with anomalous nucleotide sharing. Entries here come from immuneACCESS through TCRdb and include only in-frame sequences with V and J called. Some clones fail to appear in such tables; in the studies checked, an unresolved V gene covers under half of the shortfall, and the cause of the remainder is unknown. That table supplies the V and J calls and clone size; D and trimming were determined from the DNA. This sample comprises approximately 140,000 clones, under 80% of them detected only once. The ten largest clones take up about 10% of the sample.

The full study reports these points: At a false discovery rate of 0.05, a later analysis linked about 17,000 TCR beta sequences to specific HLA alleles. Because HLA typing was missing for some donors at each locus, association tests included only the typed subset. Immune exposure information for the cohort was limited to CMV serostatus. In a later analysis, TCR association rates were found to vary across HLA loci, with the most associated TCRs seen for DRB1 alleles and the fewest for HLA-C alleles. A few of the identified cytomegalovirus-associated TCR beta chains were confirmed in vitro to be specific for cytomegalovirus antigens. The sequencing pipeline was judged likely to have produced a cluster of highly shared sequence variants as a technical artifact. In a later analysis, several top co-occurrence clusters were reported to appear linked to parvovirus B19, influenza, CMV and Epstein-Barr virus. Compared with equally common non-associated chains, HLA-associated TCR beta chains in a later analysis were more clonally expanded and had lower generation probabilities. The cohort was sequenced for TCR beta chains only, and without alpha or paired-chain data the features that could be detected were limited. The 87-base-pair reads could not distinguish some IMGT-functional V segments, including TRBV6-2 and TRBV6-3, so those segments were excluded. The classifier was reported to diagnose cytomegalovirus status with high specificity and sensitivity in both the original cohort and the validation cohort. A further reported finding was that TCR beta sequences accurately predicted the HLA-A and HLA-B alleles for most subjects in the first cohort. In an earlier analysis of 587 of the donors, most TCR beta V segments appeared in productive rearrangements about 90% or about 30% of the time, broadly matching IMGT annotations. Most TCR sequences were observed very rarely across donors, whereas some public TCRs were present in many individuals. Assigning TCR associations to individual alleles was difficult when HLA alleles, especially DR and DQ, strongly co-occurred. It was suggested by the authors that the approach could potentially be generalized to other disease states and immunological phenotypes. Sequencing depth was assumed to be roughly uniform across donors in the presence/absence analyses, though that assumption may not hold. Linkage disequilibrium might explain the correlated functional status among segregating V segments, but an unknown experimental factor could not be excluded. According to a later analysis, most CMV-associated TCR beta chains appeared to be HLA-restricted, and the HLA associations seemed to be driven largely by CMV exposure. The earlier analysis of almost 600 of the donors excluded roughly 17 rarely observed V segments, including chromosome 9 orphons, because counts were too low. In a later genetic analysis, fewer N-insertions in productive TCRs were reported among donors in an Asian-associated ancestry cluster than the 666-donor mean. The study listed 164 TCR beta chains as associated with cytomegalovirus. In a later genetic analysis, a missense DCLRE1C variant was associated with V-gene and J-gene trimming of TCR beta chains, and the association was replicated in an independent cohort.

What was sequenced was PBMCs. This TCR was recovered from a woman aged 50 to 60 in good health and CMV-seropositive. Recombination connected TRBV29-1 to TRBJ1-2; too little of a D gene remains to name it. In nucleotide form, the sequence is TGCAGCGTCAATGCCGCTTTCGAGGGCTACACCTTC. Its protein is CSVNAAFEGYTF.